Listed below are T cell receptor beta chains from one sample, sequenced in a study of cytomegalovirus exposure and HLA in healthy donors. Measured with immunoSEQ multiplex PCR; TCRdb has only the in-frame clones, and not every one. The top ten clones hold 2% to 2.5% of a sample with roughly 150,000 clones, around 84% of them seen once. Source material: PBMCs. These receptors all stem from a boy between 2 and 10 years old in good health and CMV-seronegative. Both conserved end residues are part of each CDR3. Each record gives: V gene, J gene, D gene, clone size, CDR3 DNA, CDR3 protein. A D gene is named only where the DNA matches it firmly. The size field is filled for only some rows; it gives once, few, many or a size class.

V gene: TRBV4-2; J gene: TRBJ2-7; D gene: NA; clone size: NA; CDR3 DNA: TGTGCCAGCAGCCAAGAGGGGCTACCCCCCTCCTACGAGCAGTACTTC; CDR3 protein: CASSQEGLPPSYEQYF
V gene: TRBV9; J gene: TRBJ2-3; D gene: TRBD1; clone size: NA; CDR3 DNA: TGTGCCAGCAGCGTAGGTGGGGCAGGGGGCCTCACAGATACGCAGTATTTT; CDR3 protein: CASSVGGAGGLTDTQYF
V gene: TRBV4-1; J gene: TRBJ2-3; D gene: NA; clone size: few; CDR3 DNA: TGCGCCAGCAGCCAAGTGAAAGGGGGCACAGATACGCAGTATTTT; CDR3 protein: CASSQVKGGTDTQYF
V gene: TRBV15; J gene: TRBJ2-3; D gene: TRBD2; clone size: NA; CDR3 DNA: TGTGCCACCTCGCTTAGGGGGACTAGCTGGACAGATACGCAGTATTTT; CDR3 protein: CATSLRGTSWTDTQYF
V gene: TRBV5-4; J gene: TRBJ1-2; D gene: NA; clone size: NA; CDR3 DNA: TGTGCCAGCAGAAGGAACGGGGGTGGCTACACCTTC; CDR3 protein: CASRRNGGGYTF
V gene: TRBV19; J gene: TRBJ2-2; D gene: NA; clone size: NA; CDR3 DNA: TGTGCCAGTAGTATAGATCCCGGCGACTACGGGGAGCTGTTTTTT; CDR3 protein: CASSIDPGDYGELFF
V gene: TRBV4-1; J gene: TRBJ2-3; D gene: TRBD2; clone size: once; CDR3 DNA: TGCGCCAGCAGCCTCGGACTAGCGGGAGTTACAGATACGCAGTATTTT; CDR3 protein: CASSLGLAGVTDTQYF
V gene: TRBV5-4; J gene: TRBJ2-5; D gene: NA; clone size: few; CDR3 DNA: TGTGCCAGCAGCTTGGTTCCGGAAGAGACCCAGTACTTC; CDR3 protein: CASSLVPEETQYF
V gene: TRBV19; J gene: TRBJ2-3; D gene: NA; clone size: few; CDR3 DNA: TGTGCCAGTAGTGTCACAGGGAGCACAGATACGCAGTATTTT; CDR3 protein: CASSVTGSTDTQYF
V gene: TRBV29-1; J gene: TRBJ1-2; D gene: NA; clone size: NA; CDR3 DNA: TGCAGCGTTGAACTGGGCTTGTATGGCTACACCTTC; CDR3 protein: CSVELGLYGYTF
V gene: TRBV5-6; J gene: TRBJ2-1; D gene: TRBD1; clone size: NA; CDR3 DNA: TGTGCCAGCAGCATCCGGGACAGGAGCTCCTACAATGAGCAGTTCTTC; CDR3 protein: CASSIRDRSSYNEQFF
V gene: TRBV15; J gene: TRBJ2-7; D gene: NA; clone size: NA; CDR3 DNA: TGTGCCACCAGTGCAGGGGCGCTCTACGAGCAGTACTTC; CDR3 protein: CATSAGALYEQYF
V gene: TRBV7-2; J gene: TRBJ2-4; D gene: NA; clone size: NA; CDR3 DNA: TGTGCCAGCAGCCCCCGGACAGCCTGGGAAAACATTCAGTACTTC; CDR3 protein: CASSPRTAWENIQYF
V gene: TRBV28; J gene: TRBJ1-5; D gene: NA; clone size: NA; CDR3 DNA: TGTGCCAGCAGTCGTCTGGGACAAGTCAATCAGCCCCAGCATTTT; CDR3 protein: CASSRLGQVNQPQHF
V gene: TRBV7-2; J gene: TRBJ1-2; D gene: TRBD1; clone size: NA; CDR3 DNA: TGTGCCAGCAGCCCTTGGACAGGACCCATATCTTCCACCTTC; CDR3 protein: CASSPWTGPISSTF
V gene: TRBV2; J gene: TRBJ2-5; D gene: NA; clone size: NA; CDR3 DNA: TGTGCCAGCACGGGGTGGGAGACCCAGTACTTC; CDR3 protein: CASTGWETQYF
V gene: TRBV7-9; J gene: TRBJ1-2; D gene: NA; clone size: NA; CDR3 DNA: TGTGCCAGCAGACGACAGACAGTTTCCTATGGCTACACCTTC; CDR3 protein: CASRRQTVSYGYTF
V gene: TRBV29-1; J gene: TRBJ2-1; D gene: NA; clone size: once; CDR3 DNA: TGCAGCGTAGAATCCACAGGGATCCATGAGCAGTTCTTC; CDR3 protein: CSVESTGIHEQFF
V gene: TRBV5-1; J gene: TRBJ1-1; D gene: NA; clone size: NA; CDR3 DNA: TGCGCCAGCAGCCCGGGTTTGATGAACACTGAAGCTTTCTTT; CDR3 protein: CASSPGLMNTEAFF
V gene: TRBV12-1; J gene: TRBJ1-2; D gene: NA; clone size: NA; CDR3 DNA: TGTGCCAGCAGCGAAGGACAGGGGGCTCACGGCTACACCTTC; CDR3 protein: CASSEGQGAHGYTF
V gene: TRBV11-3; J gene: TRBJ1-2; D gene: NA; clone size: NA; CDR3 DNA: TGTGCCAGCAGCTTAGCAGACGGGGGAGCCGCTAACTATGGCTACACCTTC; CDR3 protein: CASSLADGGAANYGYTF
V gene: TRBV13; J gene: TRBJ1-2; D gene: NA; clone size: NA; CDR3 DNA: TGTGCCAGCAGCCTCAGCTATGGCTACACCTTC; CDR3 protein: CASSLSYGYTF
V gene: TRBV6-5; J gene: TRBJ2-7; D gene: NA; clone size: NA; CDR3 DNA: TGTGCCAGCAGCCCGATCGTGAGGGTTATTTACGAGCAGTACTTC; CDR3 protein: CASSPIVRVIYEQYF
V gene: TRBV28; J gene: TRBJ1-4; D gene: NA; clone size: NA; CDR3 DNA: TGTGCCAGCAGTTTCGTTGTGTTATTTGGGGGACAACAAGAAAAACTGTTTTTT; CDR3 protein: CASSFVVLFGGQQEKLFF
V gene: TRBV5-1; J gene: TRBJ1-6; D gene: NA; clone size: NA; CDR3 DNA: TGCGCCAGCAGCTTGGGTACGGGGGAATCACCCCTCCACTTT; CDR3 protein: CASSLGTGESPLHF
V gene: TRBV4-1; J gene: TRBJ2-7; D gene: TRBD1; clone size: NA; CDR3 DNA: TGCGCCAGCAGCCAAGATGGGCCGGGACAGGCGCCCTACGAGCAGTACTTC; CDR3 protein: CASSQDGPGQAPYEQYF
V gene: TRBV7-8; J gene: TRBJ2-7; D gene: TRBD1; clone size: NA; CDR3 DNA: TGTGCCAGCAGTTCCGACAGGGGGCGGCTTTACGAGCAGTACTTC; CDR3 protein: CASSSDRGRLYEQYF
V gene: TRBV27; J gene: TRBJ2-3; D gene: TRBD2; clone size: NA; CDR3 DNA: TGTGCCAGCAGTTCGACTAGCCGCACAGATACGCAGTATTTT; CDR3 protein: CASSSTSRTDTQYF
V gene: TRBV2; J gene: TRBJ2-3; D gene: TRBD2; clone size: NA; CDR3 DNA: TGTGCCAGCAGTGTAATCGGGGGAGGGCTAGAAGATACGCAGTATTTT; CDR3 protein: CASSVIGGGLEDTQYF
V gene: TRBV5-1; J gene: TRBJ1-1; D gene: NA; clone size: NA; CDR3 DNA: TGCGCCAGCAGCTTGGTAGCGGTGAACACTGAAGCTTTCTTT; CDR3 protein: CASSLVAVNTEAFF
V gene: TRBV7-2; J gene: TRBJ2-5; D gene: NA; clone size: NA; CDR3 DNA: TGTGCCAGCAGCTCTCTACGGGGAGAGACCCAGTACTTC; CDR3 protein: CASSSLRGETQYF
V gene: TRBV29-1; J gene: TRBJ2-1; D gene: TRBD2; clone size: NA; CDR3 DNA: TGCAGCGTTGAAGATACGGAGGGAACGGGAGGGAGGTACAATGAGCAGTTCTTC; CDR3 protein: CSVEDTEGTGGRYNEQFF
V gene: TRBV27; J gene: TRBJ1-3; D gene: NA; clone size: NA; CDR3 DNA: TGTGCCAGCAGTTTGGTAGGGGGTCGGAGCTCTGGAAACACCATATATTTT; CDR3 protein: CASSLVGGRSSGNTIYF
V gene: TRBV30; J gene: TRBJ2-5; D gene: NA; clone size: NA; CDR3 DNA: TGTGCCTGGAAAGGGGGACAAGAGACCCAGTACTTC; CDR3 protein: CAWKGGQETQYF
V gene: TRBV5-1; J gene: TRBJ1-1; D gene: NA; clone size: NA; CDR3 DNA: TGCGCCAGCAGCTTGTCGGTGGACACTGAAGCTTTCTTT; CDR3 protein: CASSLSVDTEAFF
V gene: TRBV5-1; J gene: TRBJ2-7; D gene: TRBD1; clone size: NA; CDR3 DNA: TGCGCCAGCAGCCCGACGCAGGGGGCGAGTGAGCAGTACTTC; CDR3 protein: CASSPTQGASEQYF
V gene: TRBV14; J gene: TRBJ2-3; D gene: NA; clone size: NA; CDR3 DNA: TGTGCCAGCAGCCAGGGCGCTTTAGCGCTCGCTAGCACAGATACGCAGTATTTT; CDR3 protein: CASSQGALALASTDTQYF
V gene: TRBV6-5; J gene: TRBJ2-7; D gene: TRBD1; clone size: NA; CDR3 DNA: TGTGCCAGCAGACTTACAGGGGACCCATACGAGCAGTACTTC; CDR3 protein: CASRLTGDPYEQYF